What follows is one TCR beta chain and its context. Its antigen is not identified. The sample originates from a study of cytomegalovirus exposure and HLA in healthy donors. Points from the study as a whole: As a later analysis revealed, the rate of TCR association differed by HLA locus, with DRB1 most and HLA-C fewest.

PCR employed 60 Vbeta and 13 Jbeta primers. Here immunoSEQ multiplex PCR was the method, and the copy in TCRdb shows in-frame clones only, minus some. The sample has around 170,000 clones; about 82% are singletons. The V and J ends lost 3 bases and 6 bases respectively, with 8 bases between them. The germline V gene has CDR1 MNHEY and CDR2 SMNVEV (reference sequence). The CDR3 has 13 amino acids. The source material was PBMCs. The chain uses TRBV27 and TRBJ2-2; D call uncertain. This clonotype was obtained from a woman between 45 and 65 years old in good health and CMV-seropositive. This CDR3 is CASSFGSAGELFF. CDR3 in DNA: TGTGCCAGCAGTTTCGGCAGCGCCGGGGAGCTGTTTTTT.